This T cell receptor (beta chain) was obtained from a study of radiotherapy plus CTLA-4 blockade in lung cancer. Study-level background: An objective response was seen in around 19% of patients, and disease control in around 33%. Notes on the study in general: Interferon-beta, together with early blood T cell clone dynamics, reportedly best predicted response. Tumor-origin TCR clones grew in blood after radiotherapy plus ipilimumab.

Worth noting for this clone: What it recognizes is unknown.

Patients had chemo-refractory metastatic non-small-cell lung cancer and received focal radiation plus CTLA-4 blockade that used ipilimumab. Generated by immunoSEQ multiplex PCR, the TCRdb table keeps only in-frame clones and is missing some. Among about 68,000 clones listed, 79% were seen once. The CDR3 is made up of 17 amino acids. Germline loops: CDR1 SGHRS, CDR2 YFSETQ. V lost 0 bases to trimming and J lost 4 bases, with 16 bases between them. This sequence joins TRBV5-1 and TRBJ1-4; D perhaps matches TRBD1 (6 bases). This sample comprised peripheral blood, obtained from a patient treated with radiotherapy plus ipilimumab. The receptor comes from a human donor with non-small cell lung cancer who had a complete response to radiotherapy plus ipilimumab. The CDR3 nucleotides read TGCGCCAGCAGCTTGGTGCCGTGGACAGATCTTAATGAAAAACTGTTTTTT. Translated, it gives CASSLVPWTDLNEKLFF. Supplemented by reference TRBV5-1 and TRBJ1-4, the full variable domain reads KAGVTQTPRYLIKTRGQQVTLSCSPISGHRSVSWYQQTPGQGLQFLFEYFSETQRNKGNFPGRFSGRQFSNSRSEMNVSTLELGDSALYLCASSLVPWTDLNEKLFFGSGTQLSVL.